What follows is one TCR beta chain and its context. In this sample, this clone turned up a few times. Its cognate antigen has yet to be identified. Base qualities are missing; no much larger clone stands one base away. This sample was taken from a study of OX40 agonist ivuxolimab in advanced cancers. Regarding the complete study: The costimulatory receptor OX40 (CD134) was targeted by ivuxolimab, a fully human IgG2 agonistic monoclonal antibody. The paper reports the monotherapy dose-escalation portion (N of about 54 patients) of the phase I ivuxolimab trial. Partial responses occurred in three dose-escalation patients: two with cutaneous melanoma and one with hepatocellular carcinoma. The dose-escalation cohort was about 86% male with a mean age of about 60 years, ranging from roughly 23 to 90. Peripheral TCRbeta sequencing aimed to test whether ivuxolimab altered TCR sequence diversity and caused clonal T-cell expansion. Of the approximately 50 patients in dose escalation, 19 had hepatocellular carcinoma, roughly 15 had melanoma, 9 had renal cell carcinoma and 9 had head and neck cancer. Patients were allowed to have had prior anti-PD-1, anti-PD-L1 or anti-CTLA-4 therapy, and approximately 40% of the dose-escalation patients had been treated with checkpoint inhibitors. Intravenous ivuxolimab was administered to patients every 2 weeks at six dose levels: 0.01, 0.1, 0.3, 1.5, 3 and 10 mg/kg.

Patients with autoimmune disease history or receiving systemic immunosuppression were excluded from the trial. Peripheral blood for TCR sequencing was collected from all dose cohorts at baseline, on cycle 4 day 1, and on cycle 7 day 1. Samples came from an open-label, multicenter, first-in-human phase I dose-escalation trial of ivuxolimab. The trial enrolled adults with locally advanced or metastatic head and neck squamous cell, hepatocellular, melanoma or renal cell carcinoma. Before TCR sequencing, CD4+ T cells and CD8+ T cells were sorted from peripheral blood as separate populations. Genomic DNA was isolated from the sorted cells so that the TCRbeta CDR3 region could be sequenced. TCRbeta CDR3 regions were sequenced using the immunoSEQ Assay. TCRdb took over this immuneACCESS table, retaining in-frame rearrangements with V and J assigned. Such tables are incomplete; in checked studies, under half of the missing clones stem from an unresolved V gene, and the remainder is unexplained. In all, the sample holds fewer than 80,000 clones, and roughly four fifths of those were seen once. The top ten clones comprise roughly 1.5% of the sample.

Overall study outcomes, separate from this receptor: In the 0.1-3.0 mg/kg groups, partial responders were among the patients with the lowest normalized peripheral clonal expansion, particularly in CD8+ T cells. The antigen specificity of the peripheral T cells that underwent clonal expansion was not determined. After ivuxolimab, more expanded clones were found on average in CD8+ T cells than in CD4+ T cells. Clonal expansion of both CD4+ and CD8+ blood T cells was observed from baseline to week 6 at doses 0.1 to 3.0 mg/kg. Low levels of normalized T-cell clonal expansion were also seen in some patients who did not respond.

Here the sequenced sample was CD4+ or CD8+ T cells sorted from blood, taken in a trial of the OX40 agonist ivuxolimab. This receptor was identified in an adult with an advanced solid tumor such as melanoma, head and neck, liver or kidney cancer.

The bases are TGTGCCAGCAGTTTGACAGCCTACGAGCAGTACTTC. Its product reads: CASSLTAYEQYF. The receptor chain draws on TRBV28 and TRBJ2-7; matching of 5 bases hints at TRBD1 as the D gene. The germline V gene provides CDR1 MDHEN and CDR2 SYDVKM. The CDR3, cysteine through phenylalanine, is 12 amino acids long. Only the CDR3 DNA is retained, 36 bases long and in frame from the first base. Relative to germline, V is 3 bases shorter and J is 2 bases shorter, with 5 bases between their ends.